These T cell receptor beta chains were read from a single sample in a study of control samples from healthy donors and cancer patients. This table comes from immunoSEQ multiplex PCR, and its TCRdb copy is limited to in-frame clones, with some not included. The data contain 100,000 to 150,000 clones, 80% to 95% of them singletons. Sequenced material: blood. The source of these receptors is a middle-aged man in good health. CDR3s include the opening cysteine and the closing phenylalanine or tryptophan. Fields, in order: J gene, CDR3 length, clone size, D gene, V gene, CDR3 protein, CDR3 DNA. A D gene is named only where the DNA matches it firmly. Expanded clones get a size class; other rows say once, few or many, or leave the size out.

TRBJ2-5	15	once	-	TRBV3-1/TRBV3-2	CASSQDTGGVETQYF	TGTGCCAGCAGCCAAGATACCGGGGGCGTAGAGACCCAGTACTTC
TRBJ2-7	18	-	TRBD1	TRBV7-6	CASSLFSSFRTGDNQQYF	TGTGCCAGCAGCTTATTCTCAAGTTTTCGGACAGGTGATAACCAGCAGTACTTC
TRBJ2-3	13	-	-	TRBV18	CASSRDSTDTQYF	TGTGCCAGCTCACGGGACTCCACAGATACGCAGTATTTT
TRBJ1-6	17	few	-	TRBV19	CASSLIQGSSYNSPLHF	TGTGCCAGTAGTTTGATCCAGGGGAGCTCCTATAATTCACCCCTCCACTTT
TRBJ1-1	15	-	TRBD1	TRBV5-8	CASSLWTGGLTEAFF	TGTGCCAGCAGCCTATGGACAGGGGGGCTCACTGAAGCTTTCTTT
TRBJ2-7	19	-	-	TRBV7-9	CASSLAVSGSTSRYYEQYF	TGTGCCAGCAGCTTAGCGGTATCGGGTTCAACGTCAAGGTACTACGAGCAGTACTTC
TRBJ1-3	12	-	-	TRBV6-5	CASSTSGNTIYF	TGTGCCAGCAGCACCTCTGGAAACACCATATATTTT
TRBJ1-5	15	-	TRBD1	TRBV5-6	CASRIRDRRDQPQHF	TGTGCCAGCAGAATCCGGGACAGGAGAGATCAGCCCCAGCATTTT
TRBJ1-5	14	once	-	TRBV5-5	CASSLSYDSQPQHF	TGTGCCAGCAGCTTGAGTTATGATTCGCAGCCCCAGCATTTT
TRBJ1-3	16	-	TRBD1	TRBV2	CASSESGTGTGNTIYF	TGTGCCAGCAGTGAATCCGGGACAGGGACTGGAAACACCATATATTTT
TRBJ1-4	15	-	TRBD1	TRBV5-1	CASSVRQGSNEKLFF	TGCGCCAGCAGCGTCCGACAGGGCTCTAATGAAAAACTGTTTTTT
TRBJ1-5	15	-	-	TRBV4-2	CASSQEGGSNQPQHF	TGTGCCAGCAGCCAAGAGGGGGGAAGCAATCAGCCCCAGCATTTT
TRBJ1-5	15	once	TRBD1	TRBV18	CASSQTGQGDQPQHF	TGTGCCAGCTCACAGACTGGACAGGGAGATCAGCCCCAGCATTTT
TRBJ1-6	15	-	TRBD1	TRBV6-5	CASRTMTGDNSPLHF	TGTGCCAGCAGAACCATGACAGGGGATAATTCACCCCTCCACTTT
TRBJ2-5	15	-	-	TRBV4-1	CASSQVRQGPETQYF	TGCGCCAGCAGCCAAGTGAGGCAGGGTCCAGAGACCCAGTACTTC
TRBJ2-7	15	-	-	TRBV3-1/TRBV3-2	CASSPIKAGLSEQYF	TGTGCCAGCAGCCCTATAAAAGCAGGGCTGAGTGAGCAGTACTTC
TRBJ2-1	15	-	-	TRBV9	CASSVDSSSYNEQFF	TGTGCCAGCAGCGTAGATAGCAGCTCCTACAATGAGCAGTTCTTC
TRBJ2-3	13	once	TRBD2	TRBV12-3/TRBV12-4	CASSWGGTDTQYF	TGTGCCAGCAGTTGGGGGGGAACAGATACGCAGTATTTT
TRBJ2-1	15	-	-	TRBV19	CAGRPWTNVVHEQFF	TGTGCCGGGAGACCATGGACCAATGTTGTGCATGAGCAGTTCTTC
TRBJ2-2	14	-	TRBD2	TRBV9	CASSVSGGAGELFF	TGTGCCAGCAGCGTTAGCGGGGGGGCCGGGGAGCTGTTTTTT
TRBJ2-5	17	-	-	TRBV6-1	CASSEMRRTRREETQYF	TGTGCCAGCAGTGAGATGAGGCGGACGCGACGGGAAGAGACCCAGTACTTC
TRBJ1-1	17	-	TRBD1	TRBV28	CASSLSLTGGEDTEAFF	TGTGCCAGCAGTTTATCTTTGACAGGGGGAGAAGACACTGAAGCTTTCTTT
TRBJ1-3	13	-	-	TRBV5-1	CASSTSSGNTIYF	TGCGCCAGCAGCACGTCCTCTGGAAACACCATATATTTT
TRBJ1-1	14	-	-	TRBV4-1	CASSLEGWNTEAFF	TGCGCCAGCAGCCTGGAAGGGTGGAACACTGAAGCTTTCTTT
TRBJ1-4	11	-	-	TRBV29-1	CSVFAREKLFF	TGCAGCGTTTTCGCGAGGGAAAAACTGTTTTTT
TRBJ2-7	15	-	TRBD1	TRBV23-1	CASSHPGQGPYEQYF	TGCGCCAGCAGTCACCCGGGACAGGGACCCTACGAGCAGTACTTC
TRBJ2-3	13	-	-	TRBV19	CASSIGSTDTQYF	TGTGCCAGTAGTATCGGCAGCACAGATACGCAGTATTTT
TRBJ1-2	17	-	-	TRBV19	CASSMRAQVRLNYGYTF	TGTGCCAGTAGTATGAGAGCGCAGGTTCGTCTTAACTATGGCTACACCTTC
TRBJ2-5	18	-	TRBD2	TRBV11-2	CASSMIYPGTNAQETQYF	TGTGCCAGCAGCATGATTTACCCCGGGACTAACGCCCAAGAGACCCAGTACTTC
TRBJ1-5	15	once	-	TRBV18	CASSPETGGDQPQHF	TGTGCCAGCTCACCAGAGACCGGAGGTGATCAGCCCCAGCATTTT
TRBJ1-5	16	-	-	TRBV4-1	CASSQGTAYSNQPQHF	TGCGCCAGCAGCCAAGGGACAGCATATAGCAATCAGCCCCAGCATTTT
TRBJ2-5	19	-	TRBD2	TRBV4-2	CASSQGLSPAGGEGETQYF	TGTGCCAGCAGCCAAGGCTTGAGCCCAGCGGGGGGGGAAGGGGAGACCCAGTACTTC
TRBJ1-5	13	-	-	TRBV30	CAWSGNSNQPQHF	TGTGCCTGGAGTGGCAATAGCAATCAGCCCCAGCATTTT
TRBJ1-5	16	-	-	TRBV30	CAWSRGTMGLNQPQHF	TGTGCCTGGAGTCGTGGGACCATGGGACTCAATCAGCCCCAGCATTTT
TRBJ2-1	17	-	-	TRBV7-2	CASSSEVAWGSYNEQFF	TGTGCCAGCAGCTCGGAGGTAGCTTGGGGGTCCTACAATGAGCAGTTCTTC
TRBJ1-2	14	-	-	TRBV6-5	CASKGSGETYGYTF	TGTGCCAGCAAGGGGTCGGGGGAAACCTATGGCTACACCTTC
TRBJ2-7	16	-	-	TRBV12-5	CASGLTDPGRPYEQYF	TGTGCTAGTGGTTTGACCGATCCCGGGAGACCCTACGAGCAGTACTTC
TRBJ1-2	14	-	-	TRBV19	CASRLGGTNYGYTF	TGTGCCAGTCGGCTAGGGGGGACTAACTATGGCTACACCTTC
TRBJ1-5	12	-	-	TRBV28	CASSFGVQPQHF	TGTGCCAGCAGTTTTGGGGTTCAGCCCCAGCATTTT
TRBJ2-3	15	-	TRBD2	TRBV2	CASREAGGHSDTQYF	TGTGCCAGCAGGGAAGCGGGGGGGCATTCAGATACGCAGTATTTT
TRBJ2-3	16	-	-	TRBV9	CASSVISGISTDTQYF	TGTGCCAGCAGCGTTATAAGTGGAATCAGCACAGATACGCAGTATTTT
TRBJ2-6	13	once	-	TRBV6-5	CASIHRSLNVLTF	TGTGCCAGCATTCACAGGTCCCTCAACGTCCTGACTTTC
TRBJ1-5	16	few	TRBD1	TRBV5-1	CASSFEETGGSQPQHF	TGCGCCAGCAGCTTCGAAGAGACAGGGGGCAGTCAGCCCCAGCATTTT
TRBJ2-3	15	-	-	TRBV6-4	CASSYRAGAADTQYF	TGTGCCAGCAGCTACAGGGCTGGGGCCGCAGATACGCAGTATTTT
TRBJ1-2	14	-	-	TRBV25-1	CASSETGGAHGYTF	TGTGCCAGCAGTGAAACAGGTGGAGCGCATGGCTACACCTTC
TRBJ1-1	13	-	-	TRBV4-2	CASSQGTQSQAFF	TGTGCCAGCAGCCAAGGAACACAGTCGCAAGCTTTCTTT
TRBJ2-7	13	-	-	TRBV28	CASSRDWTYEQYF	TGTGCCAGCAGCCGGGACTGGACGTACGAGCAGTACTTC
TRBJ2-2	15	-	TRBD1	TRBV5-1	CASGPTGGNTGELFF	TGCGCCAGCGGACCGACAGGGGGCAACACCGGGGAGCTGTTTTTT
TRBJ1-1	17	once	-	TRBV5-1	CASSSLPGGGGNTEAFF	TGCGCCAGCAGCTCCCTCCCCGGTGGGGGAGGGAACACTGAAGCTTTCTTT
TRBJ2-5	19	-	TRBD2	TRBV19	CASSPRLAGGPHDLGTQYF	TGTGCCAGTAGTCCTAGACTAGCGGGGGGGCCACATGACTTGGGGACCCAGTACTTC
TRBJ1-2	15	-	-	TRBV19	CASSRVRESSYGYTF	TGTGCCAGTAGTCGAGTCCGGGAATCCTCCTATGGCTACACCTTC
TRBJ2-2	14	once	-	TRBV27	CASTLFWSGGELFF	TGTGCCAGCACCCTCTTCTGGTCCGGCGGGGAGCTGTTTTTT
TRBJ2-5	17	-	TRBD2	TRBV19	CASSIGVLAGGRETQYF	TGTGCCAGTAGTATTGGGGTCCTAGCGGGGGGACGGGAGACCCAGTACTTC
TRBJ1-3	14	-	-	TRBV5-4	CASSLSLSGNTIYF	TGTGCCAGCAGCTTATCACTCTCTGGAAACACCATATATTTT
TRBJ2-3	17	-	-	TRBV25-1	CASSPTGFTGGLDTQYF	TGTGCCAGCAGCCCCACGGGCTTCACCGGGGGATTGGATACGCAGTATTTT